The 25 T cell receptor beta chains given below trace back to one sample, sequenced in a study of cytomegalovirus exposure and HLA in healthy donors. 60 Vbeta and 13 Jbeta primers were used in PCR. The assay was immunoSEQ multiplex PCR, and TCRdb's table has in-frame clones only and misses some. The sample records more than 150,000 clones, 65% to 85% being singletons. The source material was PBMCs. These receptors all come from a woman aged 18-35 years in good health and CMV-seronegative.

This CDR3 is CASSFTGTGVDNEQFF. The DNA of the CDR3 is TGTGCCAGCAGCTTCACCGGGACAGGGGTTGACAATGAGCAGTTCTTC. The chain employs TRBV5-4 and TRBJ2-1, with TRBD1 matching over 10 bases. This CDR3 spans 16 amino acids. The V gene's germline CDR1 is SGHNT and CDR2 YYREEE (reference sequence). After removal of 2 bases from V and 5 bases from J, the junction contained 7 bases not matched to a gene.

This clone was seen repeatedly, ten times or more. The same CDR3 arises from other DNA sequences in this sample as well. The rearrangement links TRBV13 to TRBJ2-1, with D maybe TRBD2 (5 bases). CDR1 is PRHDT and CDR2 is FYEKMQ in the germline V gene (reference sequence). This CDR3 spans 14 amino acids. With 3 bases removed from V and 3 bases from J, the gap between germline ends came to 9 bases. CDR3 sequence: CASSLAGSYNEQFF. In nucleotides, the CDR3 is TGTGCCAGCAGCTTGGCGGGTAGCTACAATGAGCAGTTCTTC. Full variable domain (rest looked up from reference TRBV13 and TRBJ2-1): AAGVIQSPRHLIKEKRETATLKCYPIPRHDTVYWYQQGPGQDPQFLISFYEKMQSDKGSIPDRFSAQQFSDYHSELNMSSLELGDSALYFCASSLAGSYNEQFFGPGTRLTVL.

The genes are TRBV10-1 and TRBJ2-5; perhaps TRBD1 as D (6 bases). V was pared by 8 bases and J by 3 bases, with 22 bases between. CDR1 and CDR2 (germline): WNHNN, SYGVQD (reference sequence). The CDR3 extends over 16 amino acids. The CDR3 spells CASAEGTSLTKETQYF. The CDR3 DNA reads as TGCGCCAGCGCCGAAGGGACATCGTTAACCAAAGAGACCCAGTACTTC.

This clone turned up a few times. This chain uses TRBV6-5 with TRBJ2-7, with D possibly TRBD2 on 5 matching bases. In germline, CDR1 is MNHEY, CDR2 SVGAGI. Trimming shortened V by 5 bases and J by 6 bases, and 11 bases separated the two germline ends. This CDR3 is built from 12 residues. This CDR3 reads CASSPPRGEQYF. For the CDR3, the DNA is TGTGCCAGCAGTCCCCCTCGGGGCGAGCAGTACTTC.

The V and J genes are TRBV5-4 and TRBJ1-1; a possible D gene is TRBD1 (6 bases). The CDR3 covers 16 residues. Trimming shortened V by 0 bases and J by 6 bases, and 18 bases separated the two germline ends. Germline CDR1 SGHNT, CDR2 YYREEE (reference sequence). Here the CDR3 DNA reads TGTGCCAGCAGCTTGGCGGGGGGCGCGGGGTTCGCTGAAGCTTTCTTT. It specifies CASSLAGGAGFAEAFF.

The V gene is TRBV7-9, the J gene TRBJ1-2, with D perhaps matching TRBD1 (5 bases). Germline-derived CDR1 and CDR2 are SEHNR and FQNEAQ (reference sequence). The CDR3 is 12 residues long. The V and J ends lost 3 bases and 9 bases respectively, with 11 bases between them. The CDR3 here is CASSLQGQSYTF. CDR3 nucleotide sequence: TGTGCCAGCAGCTTGCAGGGCCAAAGCTACACCTTC.

V is TRBV6-5 and J is TRBJ2-7; D perhaps matches TRBD1 (6 bases). Germline CDR1 MNHEY, CDR2 SVGAGI. This CDR3 contains 13 residues. V shed 6 bases and J shed 1 base, with 10 bases lying between them. CDR3 in amino acids: CASSLGQSYEQYF. The CDR3 nucleotides read TGTGCCAGCAGCCTAGGACAGTCCTACGAGCAGTACTTC.

This clone appeared a few times. V and J are TRBV21-1 and TRBJ2-5; the table calls TRBD1, which could not be checked here. TRBV21-1 is flagged as a pseudogene. CDR3 length: 15 amino acids. The DNA for the CDR3 is TGTGCCAGCCCTCGACCAGGGGCTTCACAAGAGACCCAGTACTTC. It is translated as CASPRPGASQETQYF.

V is TRBV30 and J is TRBJ1-2; D gene unclear. The CDR3 is made up of 16 amino acids. The germline V gene encodes CDR1 GTSNPN and CDR2 SVGIG (reference sequence). Trimming took off 5 bases at V and 0 bases at J, with 19 bases between the two ends. DNA for the CDR3: TGTGCCTGGGACCGGGTACCGCCAGAAGCTAACTATGGCTACACCTTC. Translating it yields CAWDRVPPEANYGYTF.

The chain couples TRBV2 to TRBJ1-2; 9 bases map to TRBD1. CDR1 is SNHLY, CDR2 FYNNEI, per germline. J gave up 3 bases and V 5 bases, and 7 bases lay outside the gene matches. The CDR3 contains 15 residues. The CDR3 sequence: CASSPQTGGDYGYTF. In DNA, the CDR3 is TGTGCCAGCAGTCCCCAAACAGGGGGCGACTATGGCTACACCTTC.

The chain uses TRBV19 and TRBJ1-2; TRBD1 agrees at 10 bases. Germline values: CDR1 LNHDA, CDR2 SQIVND (reference sequence). The CDR3 extends over 15 amino acids. The trim removed 6 bases at V and 8 bases at J, leaving 12 bases unmatched. The CDR3 DNA follows: TGTGCCAGTAGAGACCGGGACAGGGGCCTTTTGGGCTACACCTTC. Translated: CASRDRDRGLLGYTF.

V and J are TRBV19 and TRBJ1-5; tentative D call: TRBD1 (6 bases). This CDR3 spans 15 amino acids. Between the trimmed V and J ends, which lost 6 bases and 0 bases, there was a span of 12 bases. Looked up from germline, CDR1 is LNHDA and CDR2 is SQIVND (reference sequence). The CDR3, as DNA: TGTGCCAGTAGCCCGGGAGGGGGTAGCAATCAGCCCCAGCATTTT. Encoded protein: CASSPGGGSNQPQHF.

The rearrangement joins TRBV5-4 to TRBJ1-1; possible D gene TRBD1, 5 bases. The CDR3 covers 12 residues. The V gene lost 6 bases and the J gene lost 7 bases, with 13 bases spanning the gap. CDR1 SGHNT and CDR2 YYREEE come from the germline V gene (reference sequence). CDR3 protein: CASNDGGYEAFF. The CDR3 DNA is TGTGCCAGCAACGACGGGGGGTATGAAGCTTTCTTT.

The chain combines TRBV6-5 with TRBJ1-1; D not certain. The CDR3 sequence is 11 residues long. Looked up from germline, CDR1 is MNHEY and CDR2 is SVGAGI. V was shortened by 8 bases and J by 7 bases, with 11 bases between the two germline ends. The CDR3 loop is CASHRGLEAFF. The CDR3 DNA reads as TGTGCCAGCCATCGTGGACTTGAAGCTTTCTTT.

The chain combines TRBV4-2 with TRBJ1-5; 7 bases line up with TRBD1. Germline assignment: CDR1 LGHNA and CDR2 YNFKEQ. The CDR3 length is 14 residues. J gave up 4 bases and V 0 bases, and 0 bases lay outside the gene matches. For the CDR3, the DNA is TGTGCCAGCAGCCAAGACAGGGGGAATCAGCCCCAGCATTTT. It translates to CASSQDRGNQPQHF.

V usage is TRBV5-4 and J usage is TRBJ1-6; no definite D call. Germline V gene lookup returns CDR1 SGHNT and CDR2 YYREEE (reference sequence). Trimming pared 3 bases from V and 9 bases from J, leaving 16 bases between. The CDR3 spans 15 residues. The CDR3 region is CASSSLREAGSPLHF. Written as DNA, the CDR3 is TGTGCCAGCAGCTCGCTCCGGGAGGCCGGTTCACCCCTCCACTTT. Combining the CDR3 with reference TRBV5-4 and TRBJ1-6 gives the whole variable domain ETGVTQSPTHLIKTRGQQVTLRCSSQSGHNTVSWYQQALGQGPQFIFQYYREEENGRGNFPPRFSGLQFPNYSSELNVNALELDDSALYLCASSSLREAGSPLHFGNGTRLTVT.

In the case of this clone: The germline gene is not matched at one end of the junction; a read error may be the cause. The gene calls are TRBV18 and TRBJ1-1; no clear D gene. Germline V gene lookup returns CDR1 KGHSH and CDR2 LQKENI. The CDR3 extends over 12 amino acids. The CDR3, as DNA: TGTGCCAGCCCACCAGGAGTCACTGAAGCTTTCTTT. As protein: CASPPGVTEAFF.

The CDR3 sequence is CASSQGQGSEKLFF. Written as DNA, the CDR3 is TGTGCCAGCAGCCAAGGGCAGGGGAGTGAAAAACTGTTTTTT. V is TRBV4-2 and J is TRBJ1-4, with a weak D call TRBD1 (6 bases). Looked up from germline, CDR1 is LGHNA and CDR2 is YNFKEQ. There are 14 residues in the CDR3. V was trimmed by 1 base and J by 7 bases, leaving 10 bases between them.

The rearrangement joins TRBV25-1 to TRBJ2-1; 7 bases are shared with TRBD1. Per the germline V gene, CDR1 is MGHDK and CDR2 is SYGVNS. The CDR3 length is 15 residues. Trimming at V came to 6 bases and at J to 3 bases, leaving 8 bases not matched to a gene. The CDR3: CASRRGQINYNEQFF. The CDR3 region has the DNA TGTGCCAGCAGGAGGGGACAGATAAACTACAATGAGCAGTTCTTC.

The CDR3 nucleotides are TGTGCCAGCAGCTTAGGGGGACAGGCGAACACCGGGGAGCTGTTTTTT. Its translation is CASSLGGQANTGELFF. The chain couples TRBV13 to TRBJ2-2; 8 nucleotides agree with TRBD1. V shed 0 bases, J shed 0 bases, and the junction held 0 bases outside the gene matches. CDR3 size: 16 residues. CDR1 is PRHDT, CDR2 FYEKMQ, per germline (reference sequence).

The table lists this clone with a few counts. The gene calls are TRBV28 and TRBJ2-5; the match to TRBD1 covers 7 bases. This CDR3 comprises 14 residues. The V segment lost 7 bases and the J segment 5 bases; nucleotides outside the gene matches: 10. The V gene's germline CDR1 is MDHEN and CDR2 SYDVKM. The CDR3 nucleotides read TGTGCCAGCACTAGGTCAGGCAGGGGGGAGACCCAGTACTTC. Amino acids: CASTRSGRGETQYF. Full variable domain (outside the CDR3, taken from reference TRBV28 and TRBJ2-5): DVKVTQSSRYLVKRTGEKVFLECVQDMDHENMFWYRQDPGLGLRLIYFSYDVKMKEKGDIPEGYSVSREKKERFSLILESASTNQTSMYLCASTRSGRGETQYFGPGTRLLVL.

Points on this clone: Within the sample, other DNA sequences also encode this same CDR3. The V and J genes are TRBV5-1 and TRBJ1-1; 7 bases fit TRBD1. This CDR3 is built from 15 residues. Germline V gene lookup returns CDR1 SGHRS and CDR2 YFSETQ. Trimming took 0 bases from V and 1 from J; bases not matched to a gene: 3. The CDR3 sequence is CASSLGDSPNTEAFF. The CDR3 coding sequence is TGCGCCAGCAGCTTGGGGGACAGTCCGAACACTGAAGCTTTCTTT.

This sequence joins TRBV15 and TRBJ1-3, with D possibly TRBD1 on 6 matching bases. V was cut by 0 bases and J by 7 bases, with 13 bases left in between. This CDR3 region has 15 residues. Germline V gene data show CDR1 as LNHNV and CDR2 as YYDKDF (reference sequence). Written as DNA, the CDR3 is TGTGCCACCAGCAGAGATTCAGGGGTCTGGAACACCATATATTTT. It codes for CATSRDSGVWNTIYF.

This clone was counted between two and nine times. J is TRBJ2-3 and V is TRBV10-2; D call uncertain. The CDR3 extends over 13 amino acids. Trimming shortened V by 0 bases and J by 2 bases, and 3 bases separated the two germline ends. The germline CDR1 and CDR2 sequences are WSHSY and SAAADI. CDR3: CASSESHTDTQYF. CDR3 bases: TGCGCCAGCAGTGAGTCCCACACAGATACGCAGTATTTT.

The chain recombines TRBV6-5 with TRBJ1-1, with D uncertain. The CDR3 sequence is 16 residues long. Germline CDR1 MNHEY, CDR2 SVGAGI. The V and J ends lost 0 bases and 0 bases respectively, with 11 bases between them. CDR3 in DNA: TGTGCCAGCAGTTACTCGACTGGGTTCTTGAACACTGAAGCTTTCTTT. Translated: CASSYSTGFLNTEAFF.